Sequencing of this TCR beta chain was carried out in a study of cytomegalovirus exposure and HLA in healthy donors. Study-level information: Among the approximately 400 donors who were genotyped, about 79% fell in the genetic ancestry cluster that is associated with self-reported Caucasian donors.

Looked up from germline, CDR1 is MDHEN and CDR2 is SYDVKM. V lost 6 bases to trimming and J lost 2 bases, with 11 bases between them. This CDR3 is built from 13 residues. Notes on this clone: The antigen is undetermined.

13 Jbeta primers and 60 Vbeta primers were used for the PCR. TCRdb keeps only in-frame clones here, not all; method: immunoSEQ multiplex PCR. This sample has 200,000 or so clones, with 82% found just once. Whole-study findings and limits: Later, an analysis found that common viral pathogens appeared to be linked with several of the most significant clusters. Under in vitro conditions, a few CMV-associated chains were confirmed as specific for CMV antigens. Per a later analysis, about 15,000 TCR beta sequences showed association with HLA alleles at 0.05 false discovery rate.

The sequenced sample was PBMCs. The TCR sequence derives from a woman aged 50 to 60 in good health and CMV-seropositive. The chain combines TRBV28 with TRBJ2-7; tentatively, D is TRBD2 (5 bases). CDR3 loop: CASSLGETYEQYF. The CDR3 bases are TGTGCCAGCAGCCTCGGGGAGACCTACGAGCAGTACTTC.